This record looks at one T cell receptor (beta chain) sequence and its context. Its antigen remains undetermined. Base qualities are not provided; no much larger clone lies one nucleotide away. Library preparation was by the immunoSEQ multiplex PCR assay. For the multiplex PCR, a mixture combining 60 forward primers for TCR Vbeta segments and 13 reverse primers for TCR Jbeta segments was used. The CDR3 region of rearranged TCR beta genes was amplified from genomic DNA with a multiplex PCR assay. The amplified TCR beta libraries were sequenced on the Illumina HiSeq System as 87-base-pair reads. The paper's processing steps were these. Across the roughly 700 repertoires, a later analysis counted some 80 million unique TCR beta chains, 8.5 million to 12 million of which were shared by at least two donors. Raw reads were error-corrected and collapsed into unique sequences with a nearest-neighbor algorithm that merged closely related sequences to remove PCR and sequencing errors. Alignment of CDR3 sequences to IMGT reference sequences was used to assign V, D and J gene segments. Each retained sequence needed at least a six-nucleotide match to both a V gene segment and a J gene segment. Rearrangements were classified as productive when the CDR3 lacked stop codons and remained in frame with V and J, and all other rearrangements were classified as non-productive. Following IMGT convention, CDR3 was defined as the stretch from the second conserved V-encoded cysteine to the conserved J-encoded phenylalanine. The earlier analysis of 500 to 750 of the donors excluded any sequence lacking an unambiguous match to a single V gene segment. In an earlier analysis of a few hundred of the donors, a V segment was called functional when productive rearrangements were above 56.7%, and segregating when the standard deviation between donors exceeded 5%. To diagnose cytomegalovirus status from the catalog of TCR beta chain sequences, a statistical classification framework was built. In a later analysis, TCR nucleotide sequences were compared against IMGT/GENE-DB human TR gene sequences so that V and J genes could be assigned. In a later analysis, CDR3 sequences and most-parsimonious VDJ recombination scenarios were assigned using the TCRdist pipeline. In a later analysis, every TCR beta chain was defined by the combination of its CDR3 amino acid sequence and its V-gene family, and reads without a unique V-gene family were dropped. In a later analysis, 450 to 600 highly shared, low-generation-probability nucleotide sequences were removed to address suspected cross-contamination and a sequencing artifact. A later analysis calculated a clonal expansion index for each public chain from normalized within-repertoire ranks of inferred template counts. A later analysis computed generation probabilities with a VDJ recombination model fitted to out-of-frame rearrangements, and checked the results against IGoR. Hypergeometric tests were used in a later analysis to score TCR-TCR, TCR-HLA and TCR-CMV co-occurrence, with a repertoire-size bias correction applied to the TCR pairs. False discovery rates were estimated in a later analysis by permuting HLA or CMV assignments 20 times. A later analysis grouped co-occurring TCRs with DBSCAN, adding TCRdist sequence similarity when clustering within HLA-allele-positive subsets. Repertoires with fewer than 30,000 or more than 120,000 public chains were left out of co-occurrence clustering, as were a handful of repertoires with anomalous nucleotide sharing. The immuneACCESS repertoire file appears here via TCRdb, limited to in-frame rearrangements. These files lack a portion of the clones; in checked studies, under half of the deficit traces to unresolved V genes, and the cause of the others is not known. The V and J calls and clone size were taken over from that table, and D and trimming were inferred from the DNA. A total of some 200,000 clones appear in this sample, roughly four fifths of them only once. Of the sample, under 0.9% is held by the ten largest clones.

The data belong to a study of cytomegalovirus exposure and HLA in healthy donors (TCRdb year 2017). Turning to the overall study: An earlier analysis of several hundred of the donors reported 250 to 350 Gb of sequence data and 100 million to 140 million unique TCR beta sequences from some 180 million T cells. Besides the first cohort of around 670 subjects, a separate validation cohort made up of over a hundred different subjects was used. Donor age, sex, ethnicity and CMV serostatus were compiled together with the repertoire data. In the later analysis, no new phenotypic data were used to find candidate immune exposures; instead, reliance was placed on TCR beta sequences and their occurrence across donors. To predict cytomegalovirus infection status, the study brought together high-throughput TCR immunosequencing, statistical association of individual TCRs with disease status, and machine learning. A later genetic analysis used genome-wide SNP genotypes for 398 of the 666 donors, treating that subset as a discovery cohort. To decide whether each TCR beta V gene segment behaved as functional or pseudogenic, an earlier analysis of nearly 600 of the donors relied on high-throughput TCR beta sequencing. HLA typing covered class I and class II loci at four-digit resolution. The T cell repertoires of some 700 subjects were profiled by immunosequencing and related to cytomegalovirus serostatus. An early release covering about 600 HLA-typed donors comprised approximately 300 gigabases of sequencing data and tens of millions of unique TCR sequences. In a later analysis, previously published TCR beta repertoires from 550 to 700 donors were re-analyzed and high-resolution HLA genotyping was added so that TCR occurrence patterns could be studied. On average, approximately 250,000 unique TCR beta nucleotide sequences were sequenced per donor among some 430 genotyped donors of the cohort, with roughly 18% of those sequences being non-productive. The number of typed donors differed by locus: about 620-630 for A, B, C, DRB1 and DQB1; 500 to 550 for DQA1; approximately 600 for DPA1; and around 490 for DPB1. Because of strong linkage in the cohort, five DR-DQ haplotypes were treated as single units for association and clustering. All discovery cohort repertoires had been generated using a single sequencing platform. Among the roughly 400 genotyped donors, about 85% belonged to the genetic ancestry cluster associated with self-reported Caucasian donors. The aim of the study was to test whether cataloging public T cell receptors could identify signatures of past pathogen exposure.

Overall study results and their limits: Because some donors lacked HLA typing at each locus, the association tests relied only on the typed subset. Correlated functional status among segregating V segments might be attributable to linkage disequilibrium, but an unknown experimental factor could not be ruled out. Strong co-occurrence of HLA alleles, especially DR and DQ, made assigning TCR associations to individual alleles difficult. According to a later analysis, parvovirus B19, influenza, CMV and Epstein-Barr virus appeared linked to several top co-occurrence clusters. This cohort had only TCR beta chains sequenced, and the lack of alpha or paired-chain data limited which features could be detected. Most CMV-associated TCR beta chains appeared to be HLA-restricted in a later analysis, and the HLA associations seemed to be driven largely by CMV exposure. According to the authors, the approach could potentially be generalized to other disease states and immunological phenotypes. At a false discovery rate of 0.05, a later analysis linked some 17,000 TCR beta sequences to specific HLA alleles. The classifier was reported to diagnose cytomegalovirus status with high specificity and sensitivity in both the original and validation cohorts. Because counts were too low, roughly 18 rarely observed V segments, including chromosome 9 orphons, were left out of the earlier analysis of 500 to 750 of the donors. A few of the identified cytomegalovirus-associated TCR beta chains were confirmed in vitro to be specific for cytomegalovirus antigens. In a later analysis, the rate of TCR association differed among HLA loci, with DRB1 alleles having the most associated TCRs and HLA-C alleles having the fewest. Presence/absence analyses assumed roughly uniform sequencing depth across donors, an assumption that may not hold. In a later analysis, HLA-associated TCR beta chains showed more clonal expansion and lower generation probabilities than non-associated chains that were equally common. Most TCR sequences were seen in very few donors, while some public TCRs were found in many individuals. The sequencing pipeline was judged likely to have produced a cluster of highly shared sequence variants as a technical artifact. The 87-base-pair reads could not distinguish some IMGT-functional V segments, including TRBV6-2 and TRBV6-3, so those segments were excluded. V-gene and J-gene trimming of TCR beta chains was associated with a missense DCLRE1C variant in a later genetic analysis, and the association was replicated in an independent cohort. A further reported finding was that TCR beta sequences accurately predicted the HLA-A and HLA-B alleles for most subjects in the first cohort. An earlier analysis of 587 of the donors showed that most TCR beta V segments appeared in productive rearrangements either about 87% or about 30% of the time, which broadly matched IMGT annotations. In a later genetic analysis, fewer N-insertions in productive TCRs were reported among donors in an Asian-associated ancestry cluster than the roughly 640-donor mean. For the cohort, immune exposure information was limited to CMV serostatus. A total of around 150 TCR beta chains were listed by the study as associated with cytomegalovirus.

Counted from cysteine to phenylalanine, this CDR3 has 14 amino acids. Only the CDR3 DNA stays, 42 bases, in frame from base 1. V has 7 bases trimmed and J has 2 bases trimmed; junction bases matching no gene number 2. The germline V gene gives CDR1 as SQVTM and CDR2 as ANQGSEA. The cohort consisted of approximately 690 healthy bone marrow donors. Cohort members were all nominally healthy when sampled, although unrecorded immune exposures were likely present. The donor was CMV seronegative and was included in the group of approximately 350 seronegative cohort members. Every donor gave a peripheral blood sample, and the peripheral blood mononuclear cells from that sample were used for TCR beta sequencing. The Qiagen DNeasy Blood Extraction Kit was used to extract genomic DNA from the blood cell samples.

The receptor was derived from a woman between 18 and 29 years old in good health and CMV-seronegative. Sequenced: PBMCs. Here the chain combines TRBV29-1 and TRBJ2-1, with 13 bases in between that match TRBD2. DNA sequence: TGCAGCGATACTAGCGGGAGGGCCTACAATGAGCAGTTCTTC. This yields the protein CSDTSGRAYNEQFF.